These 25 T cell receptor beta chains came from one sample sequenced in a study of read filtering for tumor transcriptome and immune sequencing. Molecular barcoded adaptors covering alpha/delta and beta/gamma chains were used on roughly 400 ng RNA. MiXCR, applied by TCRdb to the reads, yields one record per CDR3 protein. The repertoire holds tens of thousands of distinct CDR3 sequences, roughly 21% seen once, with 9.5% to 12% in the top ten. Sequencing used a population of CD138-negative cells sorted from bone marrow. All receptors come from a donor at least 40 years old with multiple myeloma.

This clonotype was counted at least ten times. CDR3 in DNA: TGTGCCAGCATGAGGAGCTTCTCTGGGGCCAACGTCCTGACTTTC. Translated, it gives CASMRSFSGANVLTF. The chain is built from TRBV2 and TRBJ2-6; no clear D gene. Trimming removed 7 bases at V and 0 bases at J, with 10 bases between. Germline V CDR1 and CDR2: SNHLY, FYNNEI. The CDR3 extends over 15 amino acids.

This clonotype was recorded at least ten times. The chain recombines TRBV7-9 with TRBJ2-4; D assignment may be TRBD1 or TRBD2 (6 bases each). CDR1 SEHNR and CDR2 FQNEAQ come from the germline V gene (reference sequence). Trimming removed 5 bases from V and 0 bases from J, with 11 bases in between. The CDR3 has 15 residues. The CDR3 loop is CASSQGTLAKNIQYF. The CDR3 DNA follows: TGTGCCAGCAGCCAGGGGACTCTAGCCAAAAACATTCAGTACTTC.

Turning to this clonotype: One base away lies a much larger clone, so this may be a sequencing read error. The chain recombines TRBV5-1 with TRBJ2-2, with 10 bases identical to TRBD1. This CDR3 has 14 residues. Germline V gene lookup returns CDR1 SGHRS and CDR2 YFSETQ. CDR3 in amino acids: CASRTGQGTEELFF. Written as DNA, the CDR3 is TGCGCCAGCAGGACGGGACAGGGGACCGAGGAGCTGTTTTTT.

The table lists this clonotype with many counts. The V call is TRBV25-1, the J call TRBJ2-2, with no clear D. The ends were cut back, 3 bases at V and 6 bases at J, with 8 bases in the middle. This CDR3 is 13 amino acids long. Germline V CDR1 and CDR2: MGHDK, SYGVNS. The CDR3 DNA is TGTGCCAGCAGTGATAAGGATTCCGGGGAGCTGTTTTTT. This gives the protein CASSDKDSGELFF.

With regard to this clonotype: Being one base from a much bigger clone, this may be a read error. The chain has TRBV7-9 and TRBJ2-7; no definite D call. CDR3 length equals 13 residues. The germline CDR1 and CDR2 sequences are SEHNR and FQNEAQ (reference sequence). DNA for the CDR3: TGTGCCAGCAGCTTACAAGCCCCCTACGAGCGGTACTTC. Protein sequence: CASSLQAPYERYF. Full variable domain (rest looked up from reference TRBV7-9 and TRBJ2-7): DTGVSQNPRHKITKRGQNVTFRCDPISEHNRLYWYRQTLGQGPEFLTYFQNEAQLEKSRLLSDRFSAERPKGSFSTLEIQRTEQGDSAMYLCASSLQAPYERYFGPGTRLTVT.

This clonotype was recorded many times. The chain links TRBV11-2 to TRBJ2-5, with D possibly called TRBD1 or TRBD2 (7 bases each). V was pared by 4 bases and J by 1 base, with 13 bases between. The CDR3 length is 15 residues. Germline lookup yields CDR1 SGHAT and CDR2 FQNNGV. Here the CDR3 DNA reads TGTGCCAGCAGCTCTAGCAGGGGGGGCCAAGAGACCCAGTACTTC. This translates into CASSSSRGGQETQYF. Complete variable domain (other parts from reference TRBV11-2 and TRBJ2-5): EAGVAQSPRYKIIEKRQSVAFWCNPISGHATLYWYQQILGQGPKLLIQFQNNGVVDDSQLPKDRFSAERLKGVDSTLKIQPAKLEDSAVYLCASSSSRGGQETQYFGPGTRLLVL.

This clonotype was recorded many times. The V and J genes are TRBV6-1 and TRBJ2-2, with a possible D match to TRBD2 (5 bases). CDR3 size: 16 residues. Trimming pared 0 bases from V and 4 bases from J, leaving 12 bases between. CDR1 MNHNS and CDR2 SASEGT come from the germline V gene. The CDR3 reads CASSEARGSATGELFF. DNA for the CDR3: TGTGCCAGCAGTGAAGCGCGCGGGTCGGCCACCGGGGAGCTGTTTTTT.

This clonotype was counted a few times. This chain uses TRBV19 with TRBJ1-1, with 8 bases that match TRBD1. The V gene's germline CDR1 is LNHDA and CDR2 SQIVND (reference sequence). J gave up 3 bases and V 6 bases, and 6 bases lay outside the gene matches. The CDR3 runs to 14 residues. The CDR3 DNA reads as TGTGCCAGTAGCCGACAGGGGTGGGACACTGAAGCTTTCTTT. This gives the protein CASSRQGWDTEAFF. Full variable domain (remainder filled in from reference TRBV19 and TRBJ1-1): DGGITQSPKYLFRKEGQNVTLSCEQNLNHDAMYWYRQDPGQGLRLIYYSQIVNDFQKGDIAEGYSVSREKKESFPLTVTSAQKNPTAFYLCASSRQGWDTEAFFGQGTRLTVV.

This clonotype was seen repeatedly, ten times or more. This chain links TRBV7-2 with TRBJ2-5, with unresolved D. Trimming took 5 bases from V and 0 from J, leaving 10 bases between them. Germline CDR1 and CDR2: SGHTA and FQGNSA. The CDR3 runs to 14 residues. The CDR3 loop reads CASSRYGYQETQYF. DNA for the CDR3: TGTGCCAGCAGCCGATACGGCTACCAAGAGACCCAGTACTTC.

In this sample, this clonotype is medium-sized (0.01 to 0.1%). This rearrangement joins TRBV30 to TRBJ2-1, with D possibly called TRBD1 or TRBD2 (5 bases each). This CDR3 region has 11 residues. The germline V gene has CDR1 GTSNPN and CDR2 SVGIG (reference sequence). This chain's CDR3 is CGGALYNEQFF. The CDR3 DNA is TGTGGAGGGGCCCTCTACAATGAGCAGTTCTTC.

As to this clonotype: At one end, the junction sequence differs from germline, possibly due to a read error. This CDR3 is CAGTLGRRMSF. Written as DNA, the CDR3 is TGTGCCGGCACCTTGGGGAGAAGAATGTCCTTC. This chain connects TRBV12-3 or TRBV12-4 to TRBJ2-7, with a weak D call TRBD2 (5 bases). The CDR3 extends over 11 amino acids.

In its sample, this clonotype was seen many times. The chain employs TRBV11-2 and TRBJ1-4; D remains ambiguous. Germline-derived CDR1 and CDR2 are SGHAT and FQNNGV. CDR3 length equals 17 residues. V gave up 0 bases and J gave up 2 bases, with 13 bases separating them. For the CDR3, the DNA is TGTGCCAGCAGCTTAGAGGCGGTGGCGAAGACTAATGAAAAACTGTTTTTT. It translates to CASSLEAVAKTNEKLFF.

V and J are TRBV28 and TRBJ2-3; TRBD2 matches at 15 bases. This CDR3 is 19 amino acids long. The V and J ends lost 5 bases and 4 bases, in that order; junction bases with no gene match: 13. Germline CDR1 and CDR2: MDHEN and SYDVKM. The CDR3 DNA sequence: TGTGCCAGCAGTGTCACCGGGACTAGCGGGGGGTCCAGCGCAGATACGCAGTATTTT. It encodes CASSVTGTSGGSSADTQYF.

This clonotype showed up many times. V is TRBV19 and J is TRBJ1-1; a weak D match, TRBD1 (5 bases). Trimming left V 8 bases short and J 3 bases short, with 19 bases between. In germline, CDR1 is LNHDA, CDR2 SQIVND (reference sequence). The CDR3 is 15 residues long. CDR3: CASCRATLGDTEAFF. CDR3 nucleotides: TGTGCCAGTTGCAGGGCCACCCTGGGGGACACTGAAGCTTTCTTT.

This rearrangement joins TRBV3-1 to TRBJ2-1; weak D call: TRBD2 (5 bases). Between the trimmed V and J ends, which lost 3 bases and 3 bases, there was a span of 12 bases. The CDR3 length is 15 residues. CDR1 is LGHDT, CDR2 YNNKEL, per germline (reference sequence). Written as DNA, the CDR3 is TGTGCCAGCAGCCAGATGAGGGTAAACTACAATGAGCAGTTCTTC. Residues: CASSQMRVNYNEQFF.

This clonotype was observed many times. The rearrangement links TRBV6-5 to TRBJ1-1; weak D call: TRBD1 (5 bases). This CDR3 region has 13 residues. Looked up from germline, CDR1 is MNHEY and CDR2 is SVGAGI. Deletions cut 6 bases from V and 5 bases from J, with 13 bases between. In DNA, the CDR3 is TGTGCCAGCAGGAGGTTGTCAGGGACTGAAGCTTTCTTT. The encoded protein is CASRRLSGTEAFF.

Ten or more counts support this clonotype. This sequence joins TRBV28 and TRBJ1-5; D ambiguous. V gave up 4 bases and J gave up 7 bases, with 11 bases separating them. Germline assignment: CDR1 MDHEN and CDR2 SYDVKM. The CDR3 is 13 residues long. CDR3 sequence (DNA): TGTGCCAGCAGTTCCCCCCCGTTCCAGCCCCAGCATTTT. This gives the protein CASSSPPFQPQHF.

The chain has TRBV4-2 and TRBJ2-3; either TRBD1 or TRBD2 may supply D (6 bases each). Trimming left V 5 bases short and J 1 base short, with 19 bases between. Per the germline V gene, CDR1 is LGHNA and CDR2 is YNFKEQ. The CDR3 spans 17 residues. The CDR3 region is CASSETNAEGGTDTQYF. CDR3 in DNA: TGTGCCAGCAGCGAGACGAATGCGGAGGGGGGCACAGATACGCAGTATTTT.

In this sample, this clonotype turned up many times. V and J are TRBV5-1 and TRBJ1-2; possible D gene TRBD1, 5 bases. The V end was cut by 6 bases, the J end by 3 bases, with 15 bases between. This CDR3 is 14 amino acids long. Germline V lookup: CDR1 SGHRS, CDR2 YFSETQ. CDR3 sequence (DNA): TGCGCCAGCAAGCTTGGGGGAGCTGACTATGGCTACACCTTC. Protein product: CASKLGGADYGYTF.

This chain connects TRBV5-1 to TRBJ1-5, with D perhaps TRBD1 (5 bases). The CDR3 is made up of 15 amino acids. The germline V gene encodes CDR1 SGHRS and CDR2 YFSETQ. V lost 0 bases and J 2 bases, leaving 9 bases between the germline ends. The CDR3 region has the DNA TGCGCCAGCAGCTTGGCCGGGACGCGCAATCAGCCCCAGCATTTT. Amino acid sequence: CASSLAGTRNQPQHF. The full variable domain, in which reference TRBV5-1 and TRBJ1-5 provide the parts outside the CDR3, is KAGVTQTPRYLIKTRGQQVTLSCSPISGHRSVSWYQQTPGQGLQFLFEYFSETQRNKGNFPGRFSGRQFSNSRSEMNVSTLELGDSALYLCASSLAGTRNQPQHFGDGTRLSIL.

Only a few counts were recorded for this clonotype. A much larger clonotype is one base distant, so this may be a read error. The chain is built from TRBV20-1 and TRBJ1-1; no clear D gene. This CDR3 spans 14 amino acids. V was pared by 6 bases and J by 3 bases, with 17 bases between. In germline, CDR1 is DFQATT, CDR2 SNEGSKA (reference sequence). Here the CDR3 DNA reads TGCAGTGCCGAAGGCTACAGCGGGCACACTGAAGCTTTCTTT. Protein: CSAEGYSGHTEAFF.

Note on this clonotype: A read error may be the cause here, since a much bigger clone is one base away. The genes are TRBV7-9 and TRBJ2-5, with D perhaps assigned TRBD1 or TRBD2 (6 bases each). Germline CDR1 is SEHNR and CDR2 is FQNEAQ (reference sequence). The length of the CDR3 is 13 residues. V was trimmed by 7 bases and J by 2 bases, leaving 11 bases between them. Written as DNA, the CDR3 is TGTGCCAGCAACCGGGGGCGACAAGAGACCCAGTACTTC. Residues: CASNRGRQETQYF.

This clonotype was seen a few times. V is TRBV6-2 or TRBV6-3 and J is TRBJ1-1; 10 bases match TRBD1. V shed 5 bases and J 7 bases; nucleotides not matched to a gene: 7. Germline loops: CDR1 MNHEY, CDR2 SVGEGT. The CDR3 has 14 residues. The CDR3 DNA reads TGTGCCAGCAGTCCCGACAGGGGGCCAGGTGAAGCTTTCTTT. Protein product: CASSPDRGPGEAFF.

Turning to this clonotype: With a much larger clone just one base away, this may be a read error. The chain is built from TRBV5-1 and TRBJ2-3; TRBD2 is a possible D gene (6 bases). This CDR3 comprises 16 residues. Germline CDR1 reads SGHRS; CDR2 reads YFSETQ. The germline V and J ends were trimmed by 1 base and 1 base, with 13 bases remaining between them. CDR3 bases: TGCGCCAGCAGCTTGCCTAGCGAAAGTGGCACAGATACGCAGTATTTT. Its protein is CASSLPSESGTDTQYF.

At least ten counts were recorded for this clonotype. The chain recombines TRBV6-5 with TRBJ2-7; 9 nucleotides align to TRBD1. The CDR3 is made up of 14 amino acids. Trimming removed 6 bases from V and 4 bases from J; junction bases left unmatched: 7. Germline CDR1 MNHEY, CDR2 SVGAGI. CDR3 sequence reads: CASRIGQGRYEQYF. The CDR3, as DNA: TGTGCCAGCAGGATCGGACAGGGGAGGTACGAGCAGTACTTC.